The source of this TCR beta chain is a study of blood T cells in healthy people across ages. Overall study results and limits: Fewer expanded clones and more diversity marked long-lived versus aged donors.

The use of a sample-barcoded 5' primer and a J-beta primer mix characterized a second PCR of roughly 6 to 11 cycles. TCRdb reanalysed the 5' RACE reads using MiXCR and keeps one entry per CDR3 protein. The sample contains more than 650,000 distinct CDR3 sequences, roughly 24% of which appear only once. This clonotype was observed a few times. Its cognate antigen is unknown. The same data also went into a second study, on T cells of mothers and their children. That paper adds: For each mother, over 9 million TCR beta CDR3 reads were obtained, and for each child, about 3 million.

This clonotype was obtained from a boy younger than 18 in good health. The sequenced sample consisted of blood.

As DNA, the CDR3 is TGTGCCAGCAGCCGGGCCCTCTCCTACGAGCAGTACTTC. It translates to CASSRALSYEQYF. The rearrangement uses TRBV13 and TRBJ2-7; D is unresolved. The CDR3 consists of 13 residues. Trimming pared 5 bases from V and 0 bases from J, leaving 8 bases between. CDR1 is PRHDT and CDR2 is FYEKMQ in the germline V gene (reference sequence).